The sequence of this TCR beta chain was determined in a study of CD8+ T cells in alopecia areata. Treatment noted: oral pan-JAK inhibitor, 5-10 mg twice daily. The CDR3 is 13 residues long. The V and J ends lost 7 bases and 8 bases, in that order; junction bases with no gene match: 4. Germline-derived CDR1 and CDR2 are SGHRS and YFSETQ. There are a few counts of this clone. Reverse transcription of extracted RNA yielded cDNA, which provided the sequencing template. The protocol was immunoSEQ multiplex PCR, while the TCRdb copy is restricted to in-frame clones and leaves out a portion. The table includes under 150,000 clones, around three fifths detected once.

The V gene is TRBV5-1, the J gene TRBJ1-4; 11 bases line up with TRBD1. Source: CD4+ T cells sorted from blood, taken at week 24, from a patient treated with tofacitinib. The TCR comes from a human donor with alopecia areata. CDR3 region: CASGQGAGEKLFF. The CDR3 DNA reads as TGCGCCAGCGGACAGGGGGCCGGAGAAAAACTGTTTTTT.